The present T cell receptor (beta chain) was sequenced within a study of T cell changes during pregnancy in multiple sclerosis. The V end lost 6 bases, the J end lost 0 bases, and 11 bases lay between the germline ends. The V gene's germline CDR1 is MNHEY and CDR2 SVGAGI. CDR3 length equals 14 residues. Produced via immunoSEQ multiplex PCR; TCRdb's table is partial and in-frame only. The sample comprises tens of thousands of clones, around 90% of which are singletons, and 0.7% rests with the top ten. V usage is TRBV6-5 and J usage is TRBJ1-1, with D maybe TRBD1 (6 bases). This TCR came from a female donor with multiple sclerosis, enrolled in a pregnancy study. The source material was CD4+ T cells from peripheral blood mononuclear cells, sampled before pregnancy. DNA of the CDR3: TGTGCCAGCAGCTTGGACAGAATGAACACTGAAGCTTTCTTT. Protein product: CASSLDRMNTEAFF.